The next 27 T cell receptor beta chains were all read from a single sample in a study of OX40 agonist ivuxolimab in advanced cancers. The repertoire was sequenced with immunoSEQ multiplex PCR; TCRdb's copy has only in-frame clones and lacks some. The sample comprises around 140,000 clones, about nine tenths of which are singletons, and 0.9% to 1.2% rests with the top ten. Sequenced material: CD4+ or CD8+ T cells sorted from blood, taken in a trial of the OX40 agonist ivuxolimab. Source of these receptors: an adult with an advanced solid tumor such as melanoma, head and neck, liver or kidney cancer.

This sequence joins TRBV9 and TRBJ2-7, with D unclear. V lost 4 bases and J 0 bases, leaving 14 bases between the germline ends. The CDR3 covers 15 residues. Germline loops: CDR1 SGDLS, CDR2 YYNGEE. CDR3 loop: CASSLSSKSSYEQYF. In nucleotides, the CDR3 is TGTGCCAGCAGCCTGTCCTCGAAAAGCTCCTACGAGCAGTACTTC. The variable domain in full, with the rest retrieved from reference TRBV9 and TRBJ2-7, is DSGVTQTPKHLITATGQRVTLRCSPRSGDLSVYWYQQSLDQGLQFLIQYYNGEERAKGNILERFSAQQFPDLHSELNLSSLELGDSALYFCASSLSSKSSYEQYFGPGTRLTVT.

A single count supports this clone. The gene calls are TRBV5-8 and TRBJ2-1, with a tentative D call TRBD2 (6 bases). This CDR3 spans 15 amino acids. V was pared by 2 bases and J by 7 bases, with 16 bases between. From germline, CDR1 is SGHTS and CDR2 YDEGEE. The chain's CDR3 is CASSLAGPQGNEQFF. The CDR3, as DNA: TGTGCCAGCAGCTTAGCGGGTCCCCAGGGAAATGAGCAGTTCTTC.

This clone was seen once. Additional DNA sequences in this sample encode the identical CDR3. This chain links TRBV6-5 with TRBJ2-7; D is possibly TRBD2 (6 bases). The germline gives CDR1 MNHEY, CDR2 SVGAGI. This CDR3 has 14 amino acids. Trimming took 2 bases from V and 4 from J, leaving 12 bases between them. CDR3 in amino acids: CASSYRGGGYEQYF. For the CDR3, the DNA is TGTGCCAGCAGTTACAGGGGAGGAGGATACGAGCAGTACTTC.

The chain combines TRBV28 with TRBJ2-7; 11 bases fit TRBD2. The CDR3 loop spans 17 amino acids. Germline assignment: CDR1 MDHEN and CDR2 SYDVKM. V was clipped by 6 bases and J by 4 bases; unmatched bases: 14. In nucleotides, the CDR3 is TGTGCCAGCAGACCGACTAGCGGGACAATTCCGGGTTACGAGCAGTACTTC. It is translated as CASRPTSGTIPGYEQYF. The whole variable domain, filled in from reference TRBV28 and TRBJ2-7, reads DVKVTQSSRYLVKRTGEKVFLECVQDMDHENMFWYRQDPGLGLRLIYFSYDVKMKEKGDIPEGYSVSREKKERFSLILESASTNQTSMYLCASRPTSGTIPGYEQYFGPGTRLTVT.

This clone was detected only once. This chain uses TRBV6-1 with TRBJ2-4; D may be TRBD1 (6 bases). The germline gives CDR1 MNHNS, CDR2 SASEGT. V shed 11 bases and J shed 0 bases, with 17 bases lying between them. CDR3 length: 15 residues. CDR3 nucleotide sequence: TGTGCCGCCATAACAGGGAAGCTAGCCAAAAACATTCAGTACTTC. Protein sequence: CAAITGKLAKNIQYF.

The chain uses TRBV7-3 and TRBJ2-1, with a possible D match to TRBD2 (6 bases). V lost 3 bases, J lost 8 bases, and 17 bases lay in between. The CDR3 runs to 15 residues. The germline V gene has CDR1 SGHTA and CDR2 FQGTGA. The CDR3 DNA reads TGTGCCAGCAGCTTCCGACTAGTGGTGAAGGATGAGCAGTTCTTC. This translates into CASSFRLVVKDEQFF.

This rearrangement joins TRBV27 to TRBJ2-5; 9 bases fit TRBD2. This CDR3 has 14 amino acids. The junction had 4 bases not matched to a gene; V was cut back by 3 bases and J by 5 bases. From germline, CDR1 is MNHEY and CDR2 SMNVEV (reference sequence). CDR3 sequence: CASSLRAGGETQYF. CDR3 nucleotides: TGTGCCAGCAGTTTGCGAGCGGGAGGTGAGACCCAGTACTTC.

The chain combines TRBV19 with TRBJ1-1, with TRBD1 as a possible D gene (6 bases). This CDR3 comprises 14 residues. Trimming took off 2 bases at V and 5 bases at J, with 12 bases between the two ends. From germline, CDR1 is LNHDA and CDR2 SQIVND (reference sequence). The CDR3 bases are TGTGCCAGTAGTATAATTAACAGGGAGACTGAAGCTTTCTTT. This gives the protein CASSIINRETEAFF.

The chain couples TRBV10-3 to TRBJ1-4, with 7 bases that match TRBD1. CDR1 is ENHRY and CDR2 is SYGVKD in the germline V gene. This CDR3 spans 13 amino acids. V lost 5 bases, J lost 5 bases, and 2 bases stayed unmatched. The CDR3 DNA is TGTGCCATCAGTATACAGGGGAATGAAAAACTGTTTTTT. Its translation is CAISIQGNEKLFF.

The chain is built from TRBV9 and TRBJ2-1; 7 bases are a match to TRBD1. V gave up 2 bases and J gave up 2 bases; unmatched junction bases: 7. The CDR3 consists of 16 residues. Germline V gene data show CDR1 as SGDLS and CDR2 as YYNGEE. The CDR3, as DNA: TGTGCCAGCAGCGTTTCCGGACAGGCTACCTACAATGAGCAGTTCTTC. It specifies CASSVSGQATYNEQFF. Full variable domain (missing parts from reference TRBV9 and TRBJ2-1): DSGVTQTPKHLITATGQRVTLRCSPRSGDLSVYWYQQSLDQGLQFLIQYYNGEERAKGNILERFSAQQFPDLHSELNLSSLELGDSALYFCASSVSGQATYNEQFFGPGTRLTVL.

The V and J genes are TRBV9 and TRBJ2-1; no definite D call. V lost 0 bases and J lost 6, with 10 bases in between. CDR3 length: 14 residues. The V gene's germline CDR1 is SGDLS and CDR2 YYNGEE. The CDR3 DNA is TGTGCCAGCAGCGTAGGGATTGAAATCAATGAGCAGTTCTTC. The encoded protein is CASSVGIEINEQFF.

The chain links TRBV10-3 to TRBJ2-5; TRBD2 agrees at 9 bases. Germline CDR1 and CDR2: ENHRY and SYGVKD. This CDR3 region has 15 residues. V shed 4 bases, J shed 2 bases, and the junction held 5 bases outside the gene matches. The CDR3 DNA sequence: TGTGCCATCAGTGGACTAGCGGAAGCTCAAGAGACCCAGTACTTC. This gives the protein CAISGLAEAQETQYF.

This rearrangement joins TRBV19 to TRBJ1-1; the D gene is possibly TRBD1 (5 bases). V was clipped by 9 bases and J by 5 bases, with 16 bases between them. CDR1 LNHDA and CDR2 SQIVND come from the germline V gene (reference sequence). CDR3 length equals 13 residues. The DNA of the CDR3 is TGTGCCAGCCTAATGTCGGGGGGGACTGAAGCTTTCTTT. Translated, it gives CASLMSGGTEAFF. Full variable domain (outside the CDR3, taken from reference TRBV19 and TRBJ1-1): DGGITQSPKYLFRKEGQNVTLSCEQNLNHDAMYWYRQDPGQGLRLIYYSQIVNDFQKGDIAEGYSVSREKKESFPLTVTSAQKNPTAFYLCASLMSGGTEAFFGQGTRLTVV.

The CDR3 protein is CASSLTASGANVLTF. The CDR3 DNA follows: TGCGCCAGCAGCTTGACGGCATCTGGGGCCAACGTCCTGACTTTC. The chain links TRBV5-1 to TRBJ2-6; D gene ambiguous. Trimming shortened V by 1 base and J by 1 base, and 6 bases separated the two germline ends. Germline V gene lookup returns CDR1 SGHRS and CDR2 YFSETQ. This CDR3 spans 15 amino acids.

This chain joins TRBV14 and TRBJ2-7, with D possibly matching TRBD2 (6 bases). Trimming stripped 2 bases from V and 9 bases from J, with 14 bases between. This CDR3 is 13 amino acids long. From germline, CDR1 is SGHDN and CDR2 FVKESK. The DNA for the CDR3 is TGTGCCAGCAGCCAAACCGCGGGGTCGAGGCAGTACTTC. It yields the protein CASSQTAGSRQYF.

The chain links TRBV5-1 to TRBJ1-2; 7 bases line up with TRBD1. The J segment lost 5 bases and the V segment lost 0 bases, leaving 4 bases of the junction unmatched. CDR1 is SGHRS and CDR2 is YFSETQ in the germline V gene. CDR3 length: 14 amino acids. The CDR3 DNA reads TGCGCCAGCAGCTTGGCCCCAGGGGGATATGGCTACACCTTC. Encoded protein: CASSLAPGGYGYTF.

The sample holds one count of this clone. The chain couples TRBV27 to TRBJ1-1; D unresolved. Looked up from germline, CDR1 is MNHEY and CDR2 is SMNVEV (reference sequence). This CDR3 is built from 15 residues. V was pared by 0 bases and J by 4 bases, with 12 bases between. CDR3 nucleotides: TGTGCCAGCAGTTTATCAACGGTTTTGGGCACTGAAGCTTTCTTT. It yields the protein CASSLSTVLGTEAFF.

The chain combines TRBV15 with TRBJ2-2; 7 bases are a match to TRBD1. This CDR3 is built from 19 residues. Germline V gene sequence: CDR1 LNHNV, CDR2 YYDKDF (reference sequence). The trim removed 2 bases at V and 1 base at J, leaving 13 bases unmatched. As DNA, the CDR3 is TGTGCCACCAGCAGACCAAAGACAGGGACCCTCAAGAACACCGGGGAGCTGTTTTTT. Amino acid sequence: CATSRPKTGTLKNTGELFF.

This rearrangement joins TRBV10-3 to TRBJ1-2; D is unresolved. Germline V lookup: CDR1 ENHRY, CDR2 SYGVKD. The CDR3 covers 13 residues. Deletions cut 7 bases from V and 4 bases from J, with 13 bases between. CDR3 DNA sequence: TGTGCCATCAAAGATGAAATAGTCTATGGCTACACCTTC. Translated, it gives CAIKDEIVYGYTF.

The gene calls are TRBV28 and TRBJ1-5, with 7 bases fitting TRBD1. CDR1 is MDHEN and CDR2 is SYDVKM in the germline V gene. V shed 6 bases, J shed 3 bases, and the junction held 8 bases outside the gene matches. This CDR3 is 15 amino acids long. Here the CDR3 DNA reads TGTGCCAGCAGGCCTCGGGACAGACCCAATCAGCCCCAGCATTTT. Amino acid sequence: CASRPRDRPNQPQHF. Based on the CDR3 plus reference TRBV28 and TRBJ1-5, the full variable domain is DVKVTQSSRYLVKRTGEKVFLECVQDMDHENMFWYRQDPGLGLRLIYFSYDVKMKEKGDIPEGYSVSREKKERFSLILESASTNQTSMYLCASRPRDRPNQPQHFGDGTRLSIL.

The chain uses TRBV7-6 and TRBJ2-1, with TRBD1 identical over 8 bases. This CDR3 is built from 13 residues. Per germline, CDR1 SGHVS and CDR2 FNYEAQ. V trimming: 5 bases; J trimming: 7 bases; junction bases outside the gene matches: 4. The CDR3 DNA is TGTGCCAGCAGCCTGACAGGGGAGAATGAGCAGTTCTTC. This sequence encodes CASSLTGENEQFF.

CDR3 nucleotide sequence: TGTGCCAGCAGTGACAGGCGGCGCAATCAGCCCCAGCATTTT. Its translation: CASSDRRRNQPQHF. The V and J genes are TRBV2 and TRBJ1-5, with D unresolved. The V and J ends lost 3 bases and 2 bases respectively, with 8 bases between them. From germline, CDR1 is SNHLY and CDR2 FYNNEI. The CDR3 totals 14 residues.

The chain employs TRBV5-7 and TRBJ1-3; the D is unclear. TRBV5-7 is known as an ORF, though its function is uncertain. The CDR3 is 14 amino acids. With 5 bases removed from V and 3 bases from J, the gap between germline ends came to 12 bases. The DNA for the CDR3 is TGTGCCAGCAGTACTCGACGTAATGGAAACACCATATATTTT. Amino acids: CASSTRRNGNTIYF.

V is TRBV4-3 and J is TRBJ1-4; 7 bases agree with TRBD1. CDR3 length: 19 amino acids. CDR1 and CDR2 (germline): LGHNA, YSLEER. V trimming: 1 base; J trimming: 8 bases; junction bases outside the gene matches: 19. CDR3 nucleotides: TGCGCCAGCAGCCAAGGTCGAGGGAAAGGGGGCGGGTGGTGGGAAAAACTGTTTTTT. Protein: CASSQGRGKGGGWWEKLFF.

CDR3 coding DNA: TGTGCCAGCAGGTGGGACAGGGGGCTTGAAAAACTGTTTTTT. This sequence encodes CASRWDRGLEKLFF. This chain joins TRBV28 and TRBJ1-4, with TRBD1 matching over 12 bases. V was clipped by 6 bases and J by 7 bases; unmatched bases: 3. The V gene's germline CDR1 is MDHEN and CDR2 SYDVKM. The CDR3 has 14 residues.

This rearrangement joins TRBV5-1 to TRBJ1-5, with D perhaps TRBD1 (5 bases). Trimming removed 0 bases at V and 7 bases at J, with 11 bases between. The CDR3 contains 14 residues. Germline V CDR1 and CDR2: SGHRS, YFSETQ. CDR3 region: CASSLGGADQPQHF. In nucleotides, the CDR3 is TGCGCCAGCAGCTTGGGTGGGGCAGACCAGCCCCAGCATTTT. Supplemented by reference TRBV5-1 and TRBJ1-5, the full variable domain reads KAGVTQTPRYLIKTRGQQVTLSCSPISGHRSVSWYQQTPGQGLQFLFEYFSETQRNKGNFPGRFSGRQFSNSRSEMNVSTLELGDSALYLCASSLGGADQPQHFGDGTRLSIL.

This chain joins TRBV7-9 and TRBJ2-3; 10 bases are a match to TRBD2. The CDR3 totals 18 residues. V shed 6 bases and J 0 bases; nucleotides not matched to a gene: 12. CDR1 and CDR2 from the germline V gene are SEHNR and FQNEAQ (reference sequence). The DNA for the CDR3 is TGTGCCAGCAGGACCTTTAGCGGGAGGCGAACTAGCACAGATACGCAGTATTTT. This encodes CASRTFSGRRTSTDTQYF.